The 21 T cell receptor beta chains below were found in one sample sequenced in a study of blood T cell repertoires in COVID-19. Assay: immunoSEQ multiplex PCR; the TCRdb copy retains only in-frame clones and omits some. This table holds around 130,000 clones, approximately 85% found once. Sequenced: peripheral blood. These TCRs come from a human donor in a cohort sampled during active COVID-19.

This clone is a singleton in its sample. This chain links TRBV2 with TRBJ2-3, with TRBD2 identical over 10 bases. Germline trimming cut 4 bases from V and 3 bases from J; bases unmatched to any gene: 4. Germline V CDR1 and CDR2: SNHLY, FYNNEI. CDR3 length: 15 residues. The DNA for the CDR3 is TGTGCCAGCAGTGTTAGCGGGAGGCAGACAGATACGCAGTATTTT. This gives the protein CASSVSGRQTDTQYF.

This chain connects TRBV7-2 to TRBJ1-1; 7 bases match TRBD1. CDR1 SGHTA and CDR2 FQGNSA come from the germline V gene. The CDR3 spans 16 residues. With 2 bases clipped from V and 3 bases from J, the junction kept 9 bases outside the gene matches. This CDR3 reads CASSLRPQGLDTEAFF. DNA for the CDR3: TGTGCCAGCAGCTTAAGGCCACAGGGGTTGGACACTGAAGCTTTCTTT.

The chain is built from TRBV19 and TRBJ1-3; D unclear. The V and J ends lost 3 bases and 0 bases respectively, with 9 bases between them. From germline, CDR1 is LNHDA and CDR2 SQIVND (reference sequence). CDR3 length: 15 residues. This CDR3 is CASSINFASGNTIYF. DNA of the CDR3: TGTGCCAGTAGTATTAACTTCGCCTCTGGAAACACCATATATTTT.

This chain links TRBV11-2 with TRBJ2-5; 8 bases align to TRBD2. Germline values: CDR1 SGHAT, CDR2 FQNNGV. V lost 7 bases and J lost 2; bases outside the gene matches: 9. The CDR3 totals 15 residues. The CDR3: CASTLAGGAQETQYF. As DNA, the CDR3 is TGTGCCAGCACCTTGGCGGGAGGCGCACAAGAGACCCAGTACTTC.

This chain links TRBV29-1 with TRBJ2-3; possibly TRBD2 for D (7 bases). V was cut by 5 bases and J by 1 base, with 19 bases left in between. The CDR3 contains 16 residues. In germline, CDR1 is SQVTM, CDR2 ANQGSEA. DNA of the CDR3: TGCAGCGTTCGTAGTCGGGGGGACACCGGCACAGATACGCAGTATTTT. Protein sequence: CSVRSRGDTGTDTQYF.

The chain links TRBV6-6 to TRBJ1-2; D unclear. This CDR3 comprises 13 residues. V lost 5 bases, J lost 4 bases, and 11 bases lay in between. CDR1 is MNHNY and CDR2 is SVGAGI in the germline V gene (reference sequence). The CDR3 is CASSQTLGYGYTF. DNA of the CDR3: TGTGCCAGCAGTCAGACCCTAGGCTATGGCTACACCTTC.

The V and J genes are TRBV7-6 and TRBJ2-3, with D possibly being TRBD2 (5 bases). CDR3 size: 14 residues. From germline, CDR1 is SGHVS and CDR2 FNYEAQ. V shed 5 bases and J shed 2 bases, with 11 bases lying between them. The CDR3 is CASSLRTFTDTQYF. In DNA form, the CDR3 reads TGTGCCAGCAGCCTCCGGACTTTCACAGATACGCAGTATTTT.

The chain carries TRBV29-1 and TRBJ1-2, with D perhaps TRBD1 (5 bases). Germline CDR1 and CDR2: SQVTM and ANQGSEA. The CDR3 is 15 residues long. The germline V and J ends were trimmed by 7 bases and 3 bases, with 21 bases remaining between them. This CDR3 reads CSALYPVGLYYGYTF. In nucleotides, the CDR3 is TGCAGCGCCCTATACCCCGTGGGGCTGTACTATGGCTACACCTTC. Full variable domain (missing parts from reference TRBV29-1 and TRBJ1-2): SAVISQKPSRDICQRGTSLTIQCQVDSQVTMMFWYRQQPGQSLTLIATANQGSEATYESGFVIDKFPISRPNLTFSTLTVSNMSPEDSSIYLCSALYPVGLYYGYTFGSGTRLTVV.

The CDR3, as DNA: TGTGCCAGCAGCCGGGTCGCAGGGGCACCTACCCACACTGAAGCTTTCTTT. This translates into CASSRVAGAPTHTEAFF. The chain carries TRBV11-2 and TRBJ1-1; maybe TRBD1 (6 bases). V lost 5 bases to trimming and J lost 3 bases, with 22 bases between them. CDR3 length: 17 amino acids. CDR1 is SGHAT and CDR2 is FQNNGV in the germline V gene.

In DNA, the CDR3 is TGTGCCAGCAGCCCAGTTGGGGGGAGCAATTCACCCCTCCACTTT. Protein: CASSPVGGSNSPLHF. The chain uses TRBV7-2 and TRBJ1-6; a weak D match, TRBD1 (5 bases). The V and J ends lost 5 bases and 7 bases respectively, with 15 bases between them. Germline V gene lookup returns CDR1 SGHTA and CDR2 FQGNSA. The CDR3 is 15 residues long.

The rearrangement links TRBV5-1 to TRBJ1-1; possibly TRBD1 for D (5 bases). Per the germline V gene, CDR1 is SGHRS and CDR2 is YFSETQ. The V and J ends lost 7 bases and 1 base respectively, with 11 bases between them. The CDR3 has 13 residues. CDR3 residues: CASVGAWNTEAFF. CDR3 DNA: TGCGCCAGCGTAGGGGCTTGGAACACTGAAGCTTTCTTT.

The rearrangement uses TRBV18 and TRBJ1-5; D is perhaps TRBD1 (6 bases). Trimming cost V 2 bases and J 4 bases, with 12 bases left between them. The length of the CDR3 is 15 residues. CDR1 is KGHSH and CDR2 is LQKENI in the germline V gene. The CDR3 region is CASSPGRGENQPQHF. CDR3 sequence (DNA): TGTGCCAGCTCACCAGGCAGGGGCGAAAATCAGCCCCAGCATTTT.

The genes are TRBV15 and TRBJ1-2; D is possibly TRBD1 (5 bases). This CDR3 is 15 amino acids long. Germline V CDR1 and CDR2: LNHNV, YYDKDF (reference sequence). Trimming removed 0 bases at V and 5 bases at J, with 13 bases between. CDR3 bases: TGTGCCACCAGCAGAGATCAAGGGCAGGGTTATGGCTACACCTTC. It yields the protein CATSRDQGQGYGYTF.

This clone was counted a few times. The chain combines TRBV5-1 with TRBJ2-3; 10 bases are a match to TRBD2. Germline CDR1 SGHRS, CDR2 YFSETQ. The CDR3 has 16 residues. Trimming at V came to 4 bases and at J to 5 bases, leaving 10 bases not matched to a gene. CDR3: CASSLLPSGGIDTQYF. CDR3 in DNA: TGCGCCAGCAGCCTCCTCCCTAGCGGGGGAATAGATACGCAGTATTTT.

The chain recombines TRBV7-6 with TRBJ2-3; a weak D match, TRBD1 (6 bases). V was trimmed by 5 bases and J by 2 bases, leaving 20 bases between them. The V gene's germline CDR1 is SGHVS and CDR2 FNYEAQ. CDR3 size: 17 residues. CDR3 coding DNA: TGTGCCAGCAGCCCACGAAGACAGGAATCTATCACAGATACGCAGTATTTT. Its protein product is CASSPRRQESITDTQYF. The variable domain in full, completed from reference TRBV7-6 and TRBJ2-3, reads GAGVSQSPRYKVTKRGQDVALRCDPISGHVSLYWYRQALGQGPEFLTYFNYEAQQDKSGLPNDRFSAERPEGSISTLTIQRTEQRDSAMYRCASSPRRQESITDTQYFGPGTRLTVL.

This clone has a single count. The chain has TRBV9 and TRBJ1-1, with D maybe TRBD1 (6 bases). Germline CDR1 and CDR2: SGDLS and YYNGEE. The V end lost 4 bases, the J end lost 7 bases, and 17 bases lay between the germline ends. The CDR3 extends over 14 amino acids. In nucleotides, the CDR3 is TGTGCCAGCAGCTTAAAGGGGGAGTGGGTTGAAGCTTTCTTT. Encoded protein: CASSLKGEWVEAFF. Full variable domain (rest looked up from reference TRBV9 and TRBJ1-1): DSGVTQTPKHLITATGQRVTLRCSPRSGDLSVYWYQQSLDQGLQFLIQYYNGEERAKGNILERFSAQQFPDLHSELNLSSLELGDSALYFCASSLKGEWVEAFFGQGTRLTVV.

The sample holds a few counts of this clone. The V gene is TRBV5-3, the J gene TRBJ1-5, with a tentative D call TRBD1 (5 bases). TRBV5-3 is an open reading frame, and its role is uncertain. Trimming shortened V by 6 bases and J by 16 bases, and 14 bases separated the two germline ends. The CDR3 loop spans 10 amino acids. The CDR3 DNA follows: TGTGCCAGAATTGAAGGGGTGGACCATTTT. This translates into CARIEGVDHF.

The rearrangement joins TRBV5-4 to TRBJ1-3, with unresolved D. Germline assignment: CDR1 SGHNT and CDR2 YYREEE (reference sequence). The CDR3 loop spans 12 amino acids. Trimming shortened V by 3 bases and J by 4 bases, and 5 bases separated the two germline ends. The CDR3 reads CASSSPGNTIYF. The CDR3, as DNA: TGTGCCAGCAGCTCTCCGGGAAACACCATATATTTT.

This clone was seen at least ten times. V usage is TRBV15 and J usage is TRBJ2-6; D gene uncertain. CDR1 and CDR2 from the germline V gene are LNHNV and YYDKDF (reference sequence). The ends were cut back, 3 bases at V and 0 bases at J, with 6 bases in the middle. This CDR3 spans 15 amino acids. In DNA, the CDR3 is TGTGCCACCAGCAGGAGGAACTCTGGGGCCAACGTCCTGACTTTC. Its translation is CATSRRNSGANVLTF.

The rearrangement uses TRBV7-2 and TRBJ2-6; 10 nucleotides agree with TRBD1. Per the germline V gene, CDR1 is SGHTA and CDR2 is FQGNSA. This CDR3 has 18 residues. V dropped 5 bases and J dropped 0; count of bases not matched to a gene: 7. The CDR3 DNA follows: TGTGCCAGCAGCCAAGACAGGGGGCTCCTCTCTGGGGCCAACGTCCTGACTTTC. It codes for CASSQDRGLLSGANVLTF.

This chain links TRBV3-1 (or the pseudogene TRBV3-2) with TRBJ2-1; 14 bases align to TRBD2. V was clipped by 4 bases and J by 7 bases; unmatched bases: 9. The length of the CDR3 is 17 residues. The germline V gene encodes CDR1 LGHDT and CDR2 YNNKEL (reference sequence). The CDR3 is CASSRRLAGGPGNEQFF. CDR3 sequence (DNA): TGTGCCAGCAGCCGACGACTAGCGGGGGGGCCGGGGAATGAGCAGTTCTTC.